This T cell receptor (beta chain) was found in a study of control samples from healthy donors and cancer patients. From germline, CDR1 is LNHDA and CDR2 SQIVND (reference sequence). Trimming took off 2 bases at V and 2 bases at J, with 13 bases between the two ends. This CDR3 region has 15 residues. The protocol was immunoSEQ multiplex PCR, while the TCRdb copy is restricted to in-frame clones and leaves out a portion. Among roughly 150,000 clones listed, more than 85% were seen once. The chain is built from TRBV19 and TRBJ2-7; possible D gene TRBD2, 6 bases. This clonotype originated in a man aged 50-59 years in good health. Sequencing was performed on blood. CDR3 DNA sequence: TGTGCCAGTAGTATAAAGTTGGAGGGCCCCTACGAGCAGTACTTC. Its protein is CASSIKLEGPYEQYF. Based on the CDR3 plus reference TRBV19 and TRBJ2-7, the full variable domain is DGGITQSPKYLFRKEGQNVTLSCEQNLNHDAMYWYRQDPGQGLRLIYYSQIVNDFQKGDIAEGYSVSREKKESFPLTVTSAQKNPTAFYLCASSIKLEGPYEQYFGPGTRLTVT.